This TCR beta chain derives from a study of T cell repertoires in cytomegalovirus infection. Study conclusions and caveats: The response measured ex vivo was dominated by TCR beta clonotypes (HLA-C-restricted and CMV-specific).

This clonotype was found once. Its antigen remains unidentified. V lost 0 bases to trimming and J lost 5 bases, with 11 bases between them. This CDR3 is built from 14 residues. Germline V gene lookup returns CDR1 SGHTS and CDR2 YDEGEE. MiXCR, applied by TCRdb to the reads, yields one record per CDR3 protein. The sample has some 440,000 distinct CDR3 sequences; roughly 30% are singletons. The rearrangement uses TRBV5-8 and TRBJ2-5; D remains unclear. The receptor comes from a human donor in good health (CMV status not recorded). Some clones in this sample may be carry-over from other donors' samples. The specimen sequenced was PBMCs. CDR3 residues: CASSLAVGRETQYF. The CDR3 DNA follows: TGTGCCAGCAGCTTGGCCGTTGGCCGGGAGACCCAGTACTTC.